The 21 T cell receptor beta chains below come from one sample, sequenced in a study of cytomegalovirus exposure and HLA in healthy donors. The primer mix had 60 Vbeta and 13 Jbeta primers. The method was immunoSEQ multiplex PCR; TCRdb's version includes in-frame clones alone and lacks a portion of them. The repertoire holds about 120,000 clones, with around 82% as singletons. Sequenced sample: PBMCs. These receptors originate from a female donor in good health and CMV-seronegative.

The gene calls are TRBV15 and TRBJ2-4; D is possibly TRBD2 (7 bases). The CDR3 is 17 residues long. The V end lost 0 bases, the J end lost 7 bases, and 19 bases lay between the germline ends. The germline V gene encodes CDR1 LNHNV and CDR2 YYDKDF (reference sequence). This CDR3 is CATSREGGGLRRNIQYF. CDR3 sequence (DNA): TGTGCCACCAGCAGAGAAGGCGGGGGCTTACGACGGAACATTCAGTACTTC.

Note on this clone: One junction end disagrees with the germline gene, perhaps due to a read error. The chain recombines TRBV7-9 with TRBJ2-7, with TRBD1 matching over 7 bases. CDR3 length equals 15 residues. Per germline, CDR1 SEHNR and CDR2 FQNEAQ (reference sequence). CDR3 sequence (DNA): TGTTCCAGCAGCTTAGTCCAGACAGGGCTCCACGAGCAGTACTTC. Protein product: CSSSLVQTGLHEQYF.

This clone was observed once. This chain connects TRBV15 to TRBJ1-1; TRBD1 might be the D (5 bases). The V gene's germline CDR1 is LNHNV and CDR2 YYDKDF (reference sequence). CDR3 length equals 16 residues. V lost 1 base to trimming and J lost 3 bases, with 15 bases between them. The CDR3 protein is CATSRGVRARDTEAFF. The CDR3 bases are TGTGCCACCAGCAGAGGGGTCAGGGCTCGGGACACTGAAGCTTTCTTT. The full variable domain, in which reference TRBV15 and TRBJ1-1 provide the parts outside the CDR3, is DAMVIQNPRYQVTQFGKPVTLSCSQTLNHNVMYWYQQKSSQAPKLLFHYYDKDFNNEADTPDNFQSRRPNTSFCFLDIRSPGLGDTAMYLCATSRGVRARDTEAFFGQGTRLTVV.

The J gene is TRBJ1-3, the V gene TRBV18, with 10 bases matching TRBD1. The V gene's germline CDR1 is KGHSH and CDR2 LQKENI. The CDR3 runs 15 residues. The V and J ends lost 2 bases and 8 bases, in that order; junction bases with no gene match: 6. This CDR3 is CASSPGTGVRDTIYF. The CDR3, as DNA: TGTGCCAGCTCACCAGGGACAGGGGTGAGAGACACCATATATTTT.

The rearrangement links TRBV27 to TRBJ2-3, with a tentative D call TRBD2 (5 bases). Germline values: CDR1 MNHEY, CDR2 SMNVEV (reference sequence). CDR3 length equals 14 residues. Deletions cut 10 bases from V and 1 base from J, with 15 bases between. The CDR3 here is CATSLGSGTDTQYF. As DNA, the CDR3 is TGTGCCACCTCACTAGGGAGTGGCACAGATACGCAGTATTTT.

In its sample, this clone was seen once. The V and J genes are TRBV10-2 and TRBJ2-3; D remains unclear. CDR3 length: 12 residues. V lost 6 bases to trimming and J lost 0 bases, with 4 bases between them. CDR1 WSHSY and CDR2 SAAADI come from the germline V gene. The CDR3 DNA is TGCGCCAGCAGGGCCAGCACAGATACGCAGTATTTT. It is translated as CASRASTDTQYF.

V is TRBV19 and J is TRBJ2-1, with 7 nucleotides matching TRBD2. This CDR3 is built from 15 residues. The V segment lost 3 bases and the J segment 11 bases; nucleotides outside the gene matches: 13. Germline CDR1 reads LNHDA; CDR2 reads SQIVND (reference sequence). CDR3 sequence (DNA): TGTGCCAGTAGTATCGGGGGGACTGGCCGGTTTAAGCAGTTCTTC. Its protein is CASSIGGTGRFKQFF.

A single count supports this clone. This chain joins TRBV5-4 and TRBJ1-2, with D possibly TRBD1 on 6 matching bases. Germline V gene sequence: CDR1 SGHNT, CDR2 YYREEE (reference sequence). This CDR3 region has 17 residues. Trimming shortened V by 6 bases and J by 8 bases, and 29 bases separated the two germline ends. CDR3 region: CASTKFRDQGSVEGYTF. The CDR3 DNA sequence: TGTGCCAGCACAAAATTTCGGGACCAGGGGTCAGTTGAGGGCTACACCTTC.

This clone was seen a handful of times. This rearrangement joins TRBV5-5 to TRBJ2-7; no clear D. V was cut by 4 bases and J by 4 bases, with 6 bases left in between. There are 11 residues in the CDR3. Germline CDR1 SGHKS, CDR2 YYEKEE (reference sequence). CDR3 in DNA: TGTGCCAGCAGCCCCCGTTACGAGCAGTACTTC. It is translated as CASSPRYEQYF.

The rearrangement joins TRBV11-2 to TRBJ2-5, with 9 bases that match TRBD2. The CDR3 contains 14 residues. Germline V gene lookup returns CDR1 SGHAT and CDR2 FQNNGV. V trimming: 5 bases; J trimming: 11 bases; junction bases outside the gene matches: 12. In DNA form, the CDR3 reads TGTGCCAGCAGCCCCTGGGGACTAGCAAACAAGCAGTACTTC. Protein sequence: CASSPWGLANKQYF.

This clone was found a few times. Compared with germline, one end of the junction differs, possibly owing to a read error. The V gene is TRBV7-7, the J gene TRBJ2-5; 7 bases are a match to TRBD2. The CDR3 loop spans 15 amino acids. Germline CDR1 and CDR2: SSHAT and FNYEAQ (reference sequence). The CDR3 region has the DNA TGTGCTAGCAGCTTAGGGGCGGGGGTGAGAGAGACCCAGTACTTC. This sequence encodes CASSLGAGVRETQYF.

This clone was recorded a few times. The V call is TRBV19, the J call TRBJ2-6, with D maybe TRBD2 (6 bases). Trimming removed 7 bases from V and 2 bases from J, with 12 bases in between. CDR1 is LNHDA, CDR2 SQIVND, per germline (reference sequence). This CDR3 spans 15 amino acids. CDR3 residues: CASNGGEAGANVLTF. For the CDR3, the DNA is TGTGCCAGTAACGGGGGAGAGGCTGGGGCCAACGTCCTGACTTTC.

The chain is built from TRBV6-1 and TRBJ2-2; D is uncertain. The CDR3 spans 13 residues. Germline values: CDR1 MNHNS, CDR2 SASEGT. V lost 2 bases, J lost 8 bases, and 9 bases lay in between. The chain's CDR3 is CASSERAEGELFF. The CDR3 DNA sequence: TGTGCCAGCAGTGAACGTGCGGAGGGGGAGCTGTTTTTT.

This clone was recorded only once. J is TRBJ1-6 and V is TRBV19; 9 bases agree with TRBD1. The ends lost 1 base at V and 6 bases at J; junction bases unmatched: 10. This CDR3 has 18 residues. The germline gives CDR1 LNHDA, CDR2 SQIVND (reference sequence). CDR3 sequence (DNA): TGTGCCAGTAGTATAGCCCCCGGGACAGGGAGACTTAATTCACCCCTCCACTTT. Translating gives CASSIAPGTGRLNSPLHF.

This clone came up once. The genes are TRBV9 and TRBJ2-5; the D gene is possibly TRBD2 (5 bases). The J call may be mistaken, given a closer DNA end match to TRBJ2-7. Germline assignment: CDR1 SGDLS and CDR2 YYNGEE. The CDR3 runs 15 residues. The CDR3 sequence is CASSASQGLAHEQYF. The CDR3 DNA sequence: TGTGCCAGCAGCGCCTCACAAGGGCTAGCTCACGAGCAGTACTTC.

CDR3 sequence: CASSRTSGGSYEQYF. The CDR3 bases are TGTGCCAGCAGCCGGACTAGCGGGGGCTCCTACGAGCAGTACTTC. The genes are TRBV7-9 and TRBJ2-7; TRBD2 aligns across 13 bases. The J segment lost 0 bases and the V segment lost 5 bases, leaving 1 base of the junction unmatched. Germline assignment: CDR1 SEHNR and CDR2 FQNEAQ (reference sequence). The CDR3 has 15 residues.

The rearrangement uses TRBV4-2 and TRBJ1-2; D not certain. The germline gives CDR1 LGHNA, CDR2 YNFKEQ. Trimming took 0 bases from V and 11 from J, leaving 16 bases between them. This CDR3 is 14 amino acids long. CDR3 in amino acids: CASSQDPIGDGYTF. The CDR3 DNA sequence: TGTGCCAGCAGCCAAGACCCTATAGGCGACGGGTACACCTTC.

This sequence joins TRBV19 and TRBJ1-5, with a possible D match to TRBD1 (5 bases). Trimming shortened V by 0 bases and J by 6 bases, and 6 bases separated the two germline ends. The CDR3 has 13 residues. Germline V gene data show CDR1 as LNHDA and CDR2 as SQIVND (reference sequence). In nucleotides, the CDR3 is TGTGCCAGTAGTATAGAGGGGGGTCAGCCCCAGCATTTT. Its translation is CASSIEGGQPQHF.

The chain joins TRBV4-1 to TRBJ1-1; possible D gene TRBD1, 5 bases. This CDR3 is 17 amino acids long. Germline V gene lookup returns CDR1 MGHRA and CDR2 YSYEKL. V lost 4 bases, J lost 1 base, and 19 bases lay in between. The CDR3 DNA sequence: TGCGCCAGCAGCCCCCGCACTCTAGGACAAGAGAACACTGAAGCTTTCTTT. Protein product: CASSPRTLGQENTEAFF.

CDR3 nucleotide sequence: TGTGCCAGCAGTTTAGGGCAGGGTTTCACTTACGAGCAGTACTTC. Translated: CASSLGQGFTYEQYF. V is TRBV27 and J is TRBJ2-7; a possible D gene is TRBD1 (5 bases). Between the trimmed V and J ends, which lost 2 bases and 4 bases, there was a span of 15 bases. The CDR3 extends over 15 amino acids. CDR1 is MNHEY and CDR2 is SMNVEV in the germline V gene (reference sequence).

This rearrangement joins TRBV11-3 to TRBJ2-5; D not certain. Germline CDR1 is SGHNT and CDR2 is YENEEA. Trimming stripped 1 base from V and 1 base from J, with 4 bases between. The CDR3 is 13 residues long. The CDR3, as DNA: TGTGCCAGCAGCTTAGGGCCCCAAGAGACCCAGTACTTC. It specifies CASSLGPQETQYF. Supplemented by reference TRBV11-3 and TRBJ2-5, the full variable domain reads EAGVVQSPRYKIIEKKQPVAFWCNPISGHNTLYWYLQNLGQGPELLIRYENEEAVDDSQLPKDRFSAERLKGVDSTLKIQPAELGDSAVYLCASSLGPQETQYFGPGTRLLVL.